This paragraph reports one T cell receptor beta chain. Its antigen is unidentified. This CDR3 has 15 amino acids. Trimming took 4 bases from V and 6 from J, leaving 15 bases between them. CDR1 SGHVS and CDR2 FQNEAQ come from the germline V gene. The data derive from a study of beta chain features in type 1 diabetes. Cells sorted by CD45RO/CCR7/CD25/CD127/CD95/CD27 comprised CD4+ naive, central memory, regulatory and stem cell-like memory cells. Every sorted population was more than 98% pure. General observations from the study: In type 1 diabetes patients, VDJ junctions had fewer insertions; deletions at these junctions were more frequent.

The authors reverse transcribed all of the isolated RNA, so sequencing captured expressed TCRB transcripts. Assay: immunoSEQ multiplex PCR; the TCRdb copy retains only in-frame clones and omits some. Of 430,000 or so clones listed, 9.5% to 12% are singletons. The specimen was naive CD4+ T cells from blood. V usage is TRBV7-8 and J usage is TRBJ2-2, with D perhaps matching TRBD1 (6 bases). This receptor was identified in a woman aged 18-29 years in good health. The CDR3 here is CASSSNTGYPGELFF. For the CDR3, the DNA is TGTGCCAGCAGCTCAAACACAGGGTACCCCGGGGAGCTGTTTTTT.